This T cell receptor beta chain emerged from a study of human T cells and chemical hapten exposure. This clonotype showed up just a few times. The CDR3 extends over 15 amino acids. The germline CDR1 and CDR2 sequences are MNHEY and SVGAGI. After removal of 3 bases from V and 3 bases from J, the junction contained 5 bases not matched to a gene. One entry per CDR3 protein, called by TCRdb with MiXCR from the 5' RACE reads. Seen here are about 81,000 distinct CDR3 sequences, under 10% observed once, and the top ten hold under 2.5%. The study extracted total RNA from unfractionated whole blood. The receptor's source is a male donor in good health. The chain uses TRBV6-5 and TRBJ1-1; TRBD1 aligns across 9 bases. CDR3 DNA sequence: TGTGCCAGCAGTTATCAACAGGGGGCGGACACTGAAGCTTTCTTT. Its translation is CASSYQQGADTEAFF.